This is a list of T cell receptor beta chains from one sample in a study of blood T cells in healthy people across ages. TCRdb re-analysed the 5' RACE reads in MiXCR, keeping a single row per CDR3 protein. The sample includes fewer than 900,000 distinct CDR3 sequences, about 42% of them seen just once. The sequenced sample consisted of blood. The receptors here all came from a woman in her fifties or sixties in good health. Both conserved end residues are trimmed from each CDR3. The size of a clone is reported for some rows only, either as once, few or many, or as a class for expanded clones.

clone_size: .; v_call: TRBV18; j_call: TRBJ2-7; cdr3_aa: ASSRRLDPGGTSANEQY
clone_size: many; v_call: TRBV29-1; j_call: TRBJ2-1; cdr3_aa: SGARVANSYNEQF
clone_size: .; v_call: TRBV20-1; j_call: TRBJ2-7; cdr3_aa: SARTGLAGAPYEQY
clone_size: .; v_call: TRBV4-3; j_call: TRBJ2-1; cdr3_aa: ASSQDLVYEQF
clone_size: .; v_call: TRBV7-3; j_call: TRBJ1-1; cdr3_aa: ASSLSGDGGAF
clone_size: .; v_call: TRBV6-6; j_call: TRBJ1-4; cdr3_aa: ASSYSMSGQRNEELF
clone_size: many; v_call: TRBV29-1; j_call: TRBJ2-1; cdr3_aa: SVEEQAAYNEQF
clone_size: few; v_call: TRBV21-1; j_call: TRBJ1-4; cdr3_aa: ASSTTLGTGNGSTNEKLF
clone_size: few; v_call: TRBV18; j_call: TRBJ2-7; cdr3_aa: ASSPPGQTYEQY
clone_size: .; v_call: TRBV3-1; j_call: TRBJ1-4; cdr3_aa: ASSLSGGEKLF
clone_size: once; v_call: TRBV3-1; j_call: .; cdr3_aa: ASSQARDRKRCEQY
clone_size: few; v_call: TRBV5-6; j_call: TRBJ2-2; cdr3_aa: ASSPKKLAGAGTGELF
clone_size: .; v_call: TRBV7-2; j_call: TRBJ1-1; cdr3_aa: ASSFSTGNTEAF
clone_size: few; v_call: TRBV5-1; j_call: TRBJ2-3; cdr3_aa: ASSLGGESGTQY
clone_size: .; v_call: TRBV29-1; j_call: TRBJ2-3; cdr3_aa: SVGVGRGRAGEDTQY
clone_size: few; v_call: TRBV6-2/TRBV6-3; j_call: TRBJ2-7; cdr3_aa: ASTTGLAYEQY
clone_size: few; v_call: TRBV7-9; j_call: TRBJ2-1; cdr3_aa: ASSSPSAQATKYNEQF
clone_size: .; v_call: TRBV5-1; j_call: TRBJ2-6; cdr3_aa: ASRSYSGTLSGANVLT
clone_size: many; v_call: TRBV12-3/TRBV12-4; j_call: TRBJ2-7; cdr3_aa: ASSDTGNLPYEQY
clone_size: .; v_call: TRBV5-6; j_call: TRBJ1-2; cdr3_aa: ASSLGRDYYGYT
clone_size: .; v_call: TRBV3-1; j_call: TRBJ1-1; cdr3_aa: ASSQDRGVVTEAF
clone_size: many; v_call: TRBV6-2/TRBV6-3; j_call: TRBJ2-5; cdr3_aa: ASNSGAGKETQY
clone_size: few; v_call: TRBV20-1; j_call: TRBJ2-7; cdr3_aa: SASRPQSGSTYEQY
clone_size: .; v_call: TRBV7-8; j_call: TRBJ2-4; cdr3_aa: ASSPLGDGGQLRQNLQY
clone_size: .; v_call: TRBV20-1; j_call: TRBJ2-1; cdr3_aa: SGGSGRTYNEQF
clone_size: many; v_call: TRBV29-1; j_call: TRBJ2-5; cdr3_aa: SALDQETQY
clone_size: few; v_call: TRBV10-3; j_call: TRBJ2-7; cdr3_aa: AISSGTGGLREQY
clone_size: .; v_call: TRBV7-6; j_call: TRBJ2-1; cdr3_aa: ASTPQVPDNEQF
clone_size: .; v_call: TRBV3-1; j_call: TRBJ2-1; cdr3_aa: ASSLPGQGTYEQF
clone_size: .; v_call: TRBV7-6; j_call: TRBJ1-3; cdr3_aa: ASSSGTGASVNTIY
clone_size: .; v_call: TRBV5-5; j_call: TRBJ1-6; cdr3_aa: ASRPDGPSALH
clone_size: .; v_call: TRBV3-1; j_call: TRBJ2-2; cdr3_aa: ASSHRGLGTGELF
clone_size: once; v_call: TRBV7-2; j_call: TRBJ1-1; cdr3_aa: ASSLYRGTEAF
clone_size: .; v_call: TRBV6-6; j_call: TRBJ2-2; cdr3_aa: ASSYAGPPGELF
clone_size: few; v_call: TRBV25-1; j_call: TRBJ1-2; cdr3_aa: ASSEFGTGSWYYGYT
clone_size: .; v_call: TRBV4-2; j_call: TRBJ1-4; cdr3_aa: ASSQDLKGVTTNEKLF
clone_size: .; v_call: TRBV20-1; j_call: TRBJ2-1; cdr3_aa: SASILGGSSYNEQF
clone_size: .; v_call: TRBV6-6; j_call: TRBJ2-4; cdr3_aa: ASTHGQGRDIQY
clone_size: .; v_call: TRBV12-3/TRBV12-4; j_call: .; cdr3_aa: ASSSRSGVAVPYNEQY
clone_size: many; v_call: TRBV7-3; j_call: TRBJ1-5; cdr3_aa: ASSLSGSSFQPQH
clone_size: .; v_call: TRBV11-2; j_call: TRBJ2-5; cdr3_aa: ASSSTSGTETQY
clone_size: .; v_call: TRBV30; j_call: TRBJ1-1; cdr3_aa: AWSPRQNTEAF
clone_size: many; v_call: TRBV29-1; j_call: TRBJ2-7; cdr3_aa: SVERETPGEQY
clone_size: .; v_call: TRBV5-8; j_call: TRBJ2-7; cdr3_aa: ASSLEYSFRSYEQY
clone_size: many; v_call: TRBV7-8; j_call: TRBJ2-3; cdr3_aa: ASSLAIGVIGDTQY
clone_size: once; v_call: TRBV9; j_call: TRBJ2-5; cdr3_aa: ASSPLPAGQETQY
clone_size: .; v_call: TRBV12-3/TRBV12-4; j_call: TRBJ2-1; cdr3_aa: ASSSTVYNEQF
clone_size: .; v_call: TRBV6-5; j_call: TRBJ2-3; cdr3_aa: ASSYSGQYTQY
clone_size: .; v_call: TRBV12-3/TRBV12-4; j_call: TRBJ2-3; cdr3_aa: ASSPRGGSVDTQY
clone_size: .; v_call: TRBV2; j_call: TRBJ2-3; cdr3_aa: ASMGGSDSTDTQY
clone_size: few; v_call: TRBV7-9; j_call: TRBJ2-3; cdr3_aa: ASSTHQSTDTQY
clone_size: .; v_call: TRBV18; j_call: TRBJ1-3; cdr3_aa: ASSQRQEVGNTIY
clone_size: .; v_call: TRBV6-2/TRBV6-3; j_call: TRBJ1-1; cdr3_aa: ASRSNGGSTEAF
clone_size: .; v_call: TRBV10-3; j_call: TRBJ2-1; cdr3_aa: AISESLSEQF
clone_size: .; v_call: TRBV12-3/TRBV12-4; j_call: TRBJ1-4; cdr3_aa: ASSPDIIFSRKLF
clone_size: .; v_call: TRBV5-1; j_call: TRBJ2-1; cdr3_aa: ASSPPRGLGAPQQF
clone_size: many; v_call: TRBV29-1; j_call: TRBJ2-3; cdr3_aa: SVEGGGADTQY
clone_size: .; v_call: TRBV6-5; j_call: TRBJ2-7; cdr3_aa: ASTKGGSVAYEQY